These T cell receptor beta chains were read from a single sample in a study of T cells in Graves' hyperthyroidism and ophthalmopathy. One entry per CDR3 protein results from TCRdb running MiXCR on the multiplex PCR reads. The data hold hundreds of thousands of distinct CDR3 sequences, with 38% observed a single time. Sequencing used blood. These receptors were taken from a man aged 18 to 29 with Graves' hyperthyroidism. CDR3s include the opening cysteine and the closing phenylalanine or tryptophan. Fields, in order: CDR3 length, J gene, V gene, CDR3 protein.

len: 15; j_gene: TRBJ2-5; v_gene: TRBV7-9; CDR3aa: CASSWKAGAQETQYF
len: 13; j_gene: TRBJ2-5; v_gene: TRBV9; CDR3aa: CASSVGDLETQYF
len: 14; j_gene: TRBJ1-5; v_gene: TRBV3-1; CDR3aa: CASSQEIRNQPQHF
len: 13; j_gene: TRBJ1-1; v_gene: TRBV29-1; CDR3aa: CSVERTGNTEAFF
len: 13; j_gene: TRBJ2-7; v_gene: TRBV20-1; CDR3aa: CSAQGLGTYEQYF
len: 13; j_gene: TRBJ1-6; v_gene: TRBV20-1; CDR3aa: CSASGRANSPLHF
len: 17; j_gene: TRBJ1-5; v_gene: TRBV19; CDR3aa: CASSPLDRGAVGQPQHF
len: 14; j_gene: TRBJ2-7; v_gene: TRBV19; CDR3aa: CASRTGTGAYEQYF
len: 11; j_gene: TRBJ2-7; v_gene: TRBV29-1; CDR3aa: CSVGNSYEQYF
len: 15; j_gene: TRBJ2-5; v_gene: TRBV5-1; CDR3aa: CASSQDIGLTGTQYF
len: 15; j_gene: TRBJ1-3; v_gene: TRBV19; CDR3aa: CASSIEGMEGNTIYF
len: 15; j_gene: TRBJ1-3; v_gene: TRBV29-1; CDR3aa: CSVEAYRGSGNTIYF
len: 14; j_gene: TRBJ1-3; v_gene: TRBV29-1; CDR3aa: CSVERQFSGNTIYF
len: 13; j_gene: TRBJ1-2; v_gene: TRBV27; CDR3aa: CASSLIRGDGYTF
len: 13; j_gene: TRBJ1-1; v_gene: TRBV20-1; CDR3aa: CSARPGTDTEAFF
len: 15; j_gene: TRBJ2-5; v_gene: TRBV7-3; CDR3aa: CASSQGASGQETQYF
len: 15; j_gene: TRBJ1-5; v_gene: TRBV20-1; CDR3aa: CSARRGGQHNQPQHF
len: 15; j_gene: TRBJ2-2; v_gene: TRBV20-1; CDR3aa: CSARTSGMRTGELFF
len: 13; j_gene: TRBJ2-7; v_gene: TRBV7-2; CDR3aa: CASSTAPLYEQYF
len: 16; j_gene: TRBJ2-5; v_gene: TRBV20-1; CDR3aa: CSATPRVAGGQETQHF
len: 14; j_gene: TRBJ2-2; v_gene: TRBV5-1; CDR3aa: CASSLGAAHGELFF
len: 13; j_gene: TRBJ1-2; v_gene: TRBV5-5; CDR3aa: CASSEGRGNGYTF
len: 16; j_gene: TRBJ2-7; v_gene: TRBV7-9; CDR3aa: CASSLGLGTLSYEQYF
len: 13; j_gene: TRBJ2-7; v_gene: TRBV20-1; CDR3aa: CSARDGQGYEQYF
len: 16; j_gene: TRBJ1-2; v_gene: TRBV14; CDR3aa: CASSPGAGGGQDGYTF
len: 16; j_gene: TRBJ2-6; v_gene: TRBV7-6; CDR3aa: CASSRGGVAGANVLTF
len: 15; j_gene: TRBJ1-6; v_gene: TRBV7-2; CDR3aa: CASSLRQPNNSPLHF
len: 15; j_gene: TRBJ2-7; v_gene: TRBV7-2; CDR3aa: CASSHNSGWGNEQYF
len: 14; j_gene: TRBJ2-7; v_gene: TRBV19; CDR3aa: CASSRPGPSYEQYF
len: 17; j_gene: TRBJ1-4; v_gene: TRBV5-4; CDR3aa: CASSLGPPTGTNEKLFF
len: 13; j_gene: TRBJ1-6; v_gene: TRBV25-1; CDR3aa: CASSARQDSPLHF
len: 14; j_gene: TRBJ1-5; v_gene: TRBV5-6; CDR3aa: CASSRTEVNQPQHF
len: 15; j_gene: TRBJ1-2; v_gene: TRBV7-9; CDR3aa: CASTPRGQGIYGYTF
len: 14; j_gene: TRBJ1-6; v_gene: TRBV7-6; CDR3aa: CASSRQGLNSPLHF
len: 13; j_gene: TRBJ1-2; v_gene: TRBV20-1; CDR3aa: CSGPPGQGVGYTF
len: 14; j_gene: TRBJ1-1; v_gene: TRBV9; CDR3aa: CASRPGEGSTEAFF
len: 15; j_gene: TRBJ2-5; v_gene: TRBV29-1; CDR3aa: CSVALGGPYQETQYF
len: 14; j_gene: TRBJ1-1; v_gene: TRBV7-8; CDR3aa: CASSQEGTPDEAFF
len: 14; j_gene: TRBJ2-2; v_gene: TRBV2; CDR3aa: CASSYTEDTGELFF
len: 14; j_gene: TRBJ1-1; v_gene: TRBV15; CDR3aa: CATSRQGAYTEAFF
len: 12; j_gene: TRBJ1-2; v_gene: TRBV29-1; CDR3aa: CSVAGDISGNTF
len: 14; j_gene: TRBJ1-3; v_gene: TRBV2; CDR3aa: CASSVDSIRNTIYF
len: 13; j_gene: TRBJ1-6; v_gene: TRBV2; CDR3aa: CATSETYNSPLHF
len: 11; j_gene: TRBJ2-7; v_gene: TRBV20-1; CDR3aa: CSAQGLYEQYF
len: 17; j_gene: TRBJ2-7; v_gene: TRBV7-3; CDR3aa: CASSPRAAGTNTGELYF
len: 16; j_gene: TRBJ1-5; v_gene: TRBV10-3; CDR3aa: CASSASLTVSNQPQHF